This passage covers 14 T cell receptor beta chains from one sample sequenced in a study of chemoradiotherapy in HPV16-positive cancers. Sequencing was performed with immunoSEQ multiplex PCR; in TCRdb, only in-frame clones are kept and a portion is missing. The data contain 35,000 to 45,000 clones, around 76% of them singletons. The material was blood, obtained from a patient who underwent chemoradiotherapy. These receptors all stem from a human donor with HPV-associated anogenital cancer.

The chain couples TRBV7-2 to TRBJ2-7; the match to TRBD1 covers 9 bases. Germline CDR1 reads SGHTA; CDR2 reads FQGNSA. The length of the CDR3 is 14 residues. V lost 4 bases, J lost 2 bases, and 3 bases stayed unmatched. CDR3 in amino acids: CASSSGTGTYEQYF. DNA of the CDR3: TGTGCCAGCAGCTCCGGGACAGGGACCTACGAGCAGTACTTC.

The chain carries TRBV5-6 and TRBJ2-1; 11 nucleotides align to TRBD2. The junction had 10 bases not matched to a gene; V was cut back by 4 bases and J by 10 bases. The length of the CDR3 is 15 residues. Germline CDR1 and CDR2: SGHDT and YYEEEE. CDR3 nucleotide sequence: TGTGCCAGCAGCGTACTTAGCGGGGGGGCTCTGGAGCAGTTCTTC. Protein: CASSVLSGGALEQFF.

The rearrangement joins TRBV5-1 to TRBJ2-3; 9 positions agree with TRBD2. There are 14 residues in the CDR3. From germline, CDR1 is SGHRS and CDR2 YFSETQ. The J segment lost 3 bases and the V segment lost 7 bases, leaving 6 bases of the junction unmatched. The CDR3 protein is CASCILAGTDTQYF. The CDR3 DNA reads TGCGCCAGCTGCATCCTAGCGGGAACAGATACGCAGTATTTT.

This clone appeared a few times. In nucleotides, the CDR3 is TGTGCCATCAGCGAAGGAGGGAACTATGGCTACACCTTC. Translated, it gives CAISEGGNYGYTF. The rearrangement links TRBV10-3 to TRBJ1-2; no definite D call. The length of the CDR3 is 13 residues. V was trimmed by 6 bases and J by 2 bases, leaving 10 bases between them. The germline CDR1 and CDR2 sequences are ENHRY and SYGVKD.

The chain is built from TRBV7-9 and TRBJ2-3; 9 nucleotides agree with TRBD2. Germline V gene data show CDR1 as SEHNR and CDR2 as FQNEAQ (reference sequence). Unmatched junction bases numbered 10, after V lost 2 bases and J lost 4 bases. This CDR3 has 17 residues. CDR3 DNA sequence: TGTGCCAGCAGCTTAAAAACTCGACTAGCGGACCCAGATACGCAGTATTTT. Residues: CASSLKTRLADPDTQYF.

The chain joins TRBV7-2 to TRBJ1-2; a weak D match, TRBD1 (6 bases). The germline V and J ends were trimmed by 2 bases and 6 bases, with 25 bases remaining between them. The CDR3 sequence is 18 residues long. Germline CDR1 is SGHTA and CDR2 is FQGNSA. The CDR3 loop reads CASSLLAGPPQGADGYTF. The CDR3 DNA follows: TGTGCCAGCAGCTTACTGGCTGGCCCCCCACAGGGTGCGGATGGCTACACCTTC.

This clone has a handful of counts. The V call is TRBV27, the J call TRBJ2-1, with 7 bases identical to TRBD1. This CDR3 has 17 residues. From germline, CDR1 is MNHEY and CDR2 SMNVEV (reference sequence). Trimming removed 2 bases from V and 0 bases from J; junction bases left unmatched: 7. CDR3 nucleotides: TGTGCCAGCAGTTTAAGGGTCAGGGGGTTCTCCTACAATGAGCAGTTCTTC. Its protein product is CASSLRVRGFSYNEQFF.

The DNA for the CDR3 is TGTGCCAGCAGGCGAGACAGCGCTAGCACAGATACGCAGTATTTT. It translates to CASRRDSASTDTQYF. The V and J genes are TRBV7-3 and TRBJ2-3, with a weak D call TRBD1 (5 bases). CDR1 SGHTA and CDR2 FQGTGA come from the germline V gene. Trimming took 6 bases from V and 0 from J, leaving 13 bases between them. This CDR3 is built from 15 residues.

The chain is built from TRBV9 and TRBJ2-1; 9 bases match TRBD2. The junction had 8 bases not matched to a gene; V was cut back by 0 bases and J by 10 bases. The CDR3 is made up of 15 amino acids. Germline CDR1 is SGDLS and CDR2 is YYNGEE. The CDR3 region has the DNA TGTGCCAGCAGCGTAGATGGGCGGGGGGGCTACGAGCAGTTCTTC. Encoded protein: CASSVDGRGGYEQFF. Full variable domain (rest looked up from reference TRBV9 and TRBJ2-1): DSGVTQTPKHLITATGQRVTLRCSPRSGDLSVYWYQQSLDQGLQFLIQYYNGEERAKGNILERFSAQQFPDLHSELNLSSLELGDSALYFCASSVDGRGGYEQFFGPGTRLTVL.

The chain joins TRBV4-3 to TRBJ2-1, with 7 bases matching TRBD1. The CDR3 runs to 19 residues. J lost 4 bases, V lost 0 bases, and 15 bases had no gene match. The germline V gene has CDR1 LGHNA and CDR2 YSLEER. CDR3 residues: CASSQELAFTGAGYNEQFF. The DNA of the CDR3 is TGCGCCAGCAGCCAAGAATTAGCTTTTACAGGGGCCGGGTACAATGAGCAGTTCTTC.

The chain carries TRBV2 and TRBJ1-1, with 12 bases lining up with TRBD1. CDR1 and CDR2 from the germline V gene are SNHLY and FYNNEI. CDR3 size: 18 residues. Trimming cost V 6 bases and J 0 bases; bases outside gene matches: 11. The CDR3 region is CASRKGGTGGFMNTEAFF. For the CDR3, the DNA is TGTGCCAGCAGAAAGGGGGGGACAGGGGGCTTCATGAACACTGAAGCTTTCTTT.

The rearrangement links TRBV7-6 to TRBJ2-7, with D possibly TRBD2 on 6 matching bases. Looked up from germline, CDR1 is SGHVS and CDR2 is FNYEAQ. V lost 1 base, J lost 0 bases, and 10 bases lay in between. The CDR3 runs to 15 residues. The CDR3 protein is CASSLGPSDSYEQYF. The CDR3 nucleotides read TGTGCCAGCAGCTTAGGTCCTAGCGACTCCTACGAGCAGTACTTC.

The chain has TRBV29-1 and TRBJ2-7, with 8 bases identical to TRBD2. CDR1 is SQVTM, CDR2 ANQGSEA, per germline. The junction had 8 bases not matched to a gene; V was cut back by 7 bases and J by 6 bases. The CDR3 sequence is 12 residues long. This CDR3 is CSATSGGSEQYF. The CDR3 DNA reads TGCAGCGCCACGAGCGGGGGTTCCGAGCAGTACTTC.

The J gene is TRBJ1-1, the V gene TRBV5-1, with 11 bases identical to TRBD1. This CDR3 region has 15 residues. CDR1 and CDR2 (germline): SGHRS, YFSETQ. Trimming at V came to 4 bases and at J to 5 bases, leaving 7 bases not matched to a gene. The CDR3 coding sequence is TGCGCCAGCAGCAAGGGACAGGGGGAGGGAACTGAAGCTTTCTTT. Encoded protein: CASSKGQGEGTEAFF. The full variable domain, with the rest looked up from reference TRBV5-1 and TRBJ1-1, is KAGVTQTPRYLIKTRGQQVTLSCSPISGHRSVSWYQQTPGQGLQFLFEYFSETQRNKGNFPGRFSGRQFSNSRSEMNVSTLELGDSALYLCASSKGQGEGTEAFFGQGTRLTVV.